Listed below are T cell receptor beta chains from one sample, sequenced in a study of cytotoxic CD8 clonotypes in ibrutinib-treated CLL. Method: immunoSEQ multiplex PCR; TCRdb's copy keeps in-frame clones and lacks some. The sample has 250,000 to 350,000 clones, roughly three quarters seen once. The sample in question was PBMCs, obtained at disease progression, from a patient treated with ibrutinib. The source is a human donor with chronic lymphocytic leukemia. Each CDR3 is given with its conserved first and last residue. D genes are given only for firm matches. Size tells how often a clone was seen (once, few, many) or the class of an expanded clone, and some rows leave it out.

TRBJ2-1,TRBV18,.,.,TGTGCCAGCTGGGCAGTGCTCTACAATGAGCAGTTCTTC,CASWAVLYNEQFF
TRBJ1-1,TRBV21-1,.,.,TGTGCCAGCAGCAAAGGTTGTCAGGCGGCCCCCCTGAACACTGAAGCTTTCTTT,CASSKGCQAAPLNTEAFF
TRBJ2-5,TRBV9,.,.,TGTGCCAGCAGCGTCAGGGGTCGGGGGTACCAAGAGACCCAGTACTTC,CASSVRGRGYQETQYF
TRBJ2-7,TRBV29-1,.,TRBD1,TGCAGCGTTGAGTGGGACAGGGGATTAATGAGCGGGTACGAGCAGTACTTC,CSVEWDRGLMSGYEQYF
TRBJ1-3,TRBV7-2,.,.,TGTGCCAGCAGCTTAGCAGGGGCTGGAAACACCATATATTTT,CASSLAGAGNTIYF
TRBJ2-5,TRBV4-1,.,TRBD2,TGCGCCAGCAGCCAAGTGTTGAGGGGAGCGGGAGCGGGGGTTTACCAAGAGACCCAGTACTTC,CASSQVLRGAGAGVYQETQYF
TRBJ1-2,TRBV28,.,.,TGTGCCAGCAGTTTATCGGCTTATGGCTACACCTTC,CASSLSAYGYTF
TRBJ2-7,TRBV6-6,.,TRBD1,TGTGCCAGCAGCTCGCTTCCGGGACAGGGTCAGTACGAGCAGTACTTC,CASSSLPGQGQYEQYF
TRBJ1-1,TRBV14,.,.,TGTGCCAGCAGCCCGGGGGGAGAAAGAGCTTTCTTT,CASSPGGERAFF
TRBJ1-2,TRBV29-1,.,.,TGCAGCGTTGACGCGGGATTAGGTGGCTACACCTTC,CSVDAGLGGYTF
TRBJ2-3,TRBV6-4,.,.,TGTGCCAGCAGTGTAGCAGACACAGATACGCAGTATTTT,CASSVADTDTQYF
TRBJ2-3,TRBV29-1,once,.,TGCAGCGTCAACCCCCTTAGCACAGATACGCAGTATTTT,CSVNPLSTDTQYF
TRBJ1-1,TRBV5-4,few,.,TGTGCCAGCAGCTTCAGGGGCACTGAAGCTTTCTTT,CASSFRGTEAFF
TRBJ1-2,TRBV6-1,.,.,TGTGCCAGCAGTGATTCCTTCGGACGTCACCTCAACTATGGCTACACCTTC,CASSDSFGRHLNYGYTF
TRBJ2-5,TRBV15,few,.,TGTGCCACCAGCAGCTCGACCGTCGCTGAGTACTTC,CATSSSTVAEYF
TRBJ1-4,TRBV4-2,.,.,TGTGCCAGCAGCTTGGGTGGTAGCGACCCAAAACTGTTTTTT,CASSLGGSDPKLFF
TRBJ1-2,TRBV14,.,.,TGTGCCAGCAGCCGTAGAGTTTCCTATGGCTACACCTTC,CASSRRVSYGYTF
TRBJ2-7,TRBV27,.,.,TGTGCCAGCAGTTTATCCGGGGGGCACTACGAGCAGTACTTC,CASSLSGGHYEQYF
TRBJ2-2,TRBV5-1,.,.,TGCGCCAGCAGCTTTCCTGGGGGGAACACCGGGGAGCTGTTTTTT,CASSFPGGNTGELFF
TRBJ2-5,TRBV11-2,.,.,TGTGCCAGCAACCTCCCGGGGCAACCAATCCAGTACTTC,CASNLPGQPIQYF
TRBJ2-7,TRBV5-1,.,TRBD1,TGCGCCAGCAGTGGCGGACAGGATCAACCCTACGAGCAGTACTTC,CASSGGQDQPYEQYF
TRBJ2-5,TRBV7-9,.,TRBD2,TGTGCCAGCAGCTTGCCGATGGTCGGGGGGGAAGAGACCCAGTACTTC,CASSLPMVGGEETQYF
TRBJ2-3,TRBV2,few,.,TGTGCCAGCAGTGACAGGGGTTATGCAGATACGCAGTATTTT,CASSDRGYADTQYF
TRBJ2-1,TRBV12-5,few,TRBD1,TGTGCTAGTGGCACCACAGGGGGCTCCTACAATGAGCAGTTCTTC,CASGTTGGSYNEQFF
TRBJ2-5,TRBV18,.,.,TGTGCCAGCTCACGGCTAGCGCAATACCTACAAGAGACCCAGTACTTC,CASSRLAQYLQETQYF
TRBJ2-7,TRBV6-1,.,TRBD1,TGTGCCAGCAGGGGACAGGGTGGGGACGAGCAGTACTTC,CASRGQGGDEQYF
TRBJ2-2,TRBV28,.,.,TGTGCCAGCAGCACTGGGCGGGCCGGGGAGCTGTTTTTT,CASSTGRAGELFF
TRBJ2-5,TRBV25-1,.,.,TGTGCCAGCACCTGGAGAGAGACCCAGTACTTC,CASTWRETQYF
TRBJ1-1,TRBV7-9,.,TRBD1,TGTGCCAGCAGCCATGGACAGGGAAACACTGAAGCTTTCTTT,CASSHGQGNTEAFF
TRBJ2-1,TRBV9,.,TRBD2,TGTGCCAGCAACGGACTAGCGGGCGTCTACAATGAGCAGTTCTTC,CASNGLAGVYNEQFF
TRBJ2-7,TRBV5-1,.,.,TGCGCCAGCAGCTTGGGAGCAGGGAGTTCCTACGAGCAGTACTTC,CASSLGAGSSYEQYF
TRBJ2-3,TRBV29-1,few,.,TGCAGCGTTGAGGGAGGCGGAGATACGCAGTATTTT,CSVEGGGDTQYF
TRBJ1-1,TRBV7-9,.,.,TGTGCCAGCAGCTTATCGGCCAGGGACACTGAAGCTTTCTTT,CASSLSARDTEAFF
TRBJ2-1,TRBV15,.,TRBD2,TGTGCCACCAGCAGACTAGCGGGAGATGCTGAGCAGTTCTTC,CATSRLAGDAEQFF
TRBJ1-5,TRBV2,few,.,TGTGCCAGCAGGGACGCGGCGAATCAGCCCCAGCATTTT,CASRDAANQPQHF
TRBJ2-3,TRBV19,.,TRBD1,TGTGCCAGTAGTATCAGGACAGGGGGCTCGGATACGCAGTATTTT,CASSIRTGGSDTQYF
TRBJ2-7,TRBV7-2,.,.,TGTGCCAGCAGCATGAGGGTGCGCGAGCAGTACTTC,CASSMRVREQYF
TRBJ1-3,TRBV7-6,.,.,TGTGCCAGCAGCCCACCCGGCGGTGGAAACACCATATATTTT,CASSPPGGGNTIYF
TRBJ2-5,TRBV7-2,once,TRBD2,TGTGCCAGCAGCTTATTAGCGGGGGGATCCCAAGAGACCCAGTACTTC,CASSLLAGGSQETQYF
TRBJ1-4,TRBV11-2,.,.,TGTGCCAGCAGCCACCTTTCGGGGCAGGCCAATGAAAAACTGTTTTTT,CASSHLSGQANEKLFF
TRBJ2-7,TRBV20-1,.,.,TGCAGTGTGTCTGGGAACGAGCAGTACTTC,CSVSGNEQYF
TRBJ2-3,TRBV11-2,.,.,TGTGCCAGCAGCTCGTACACGGCAGATACGCAGTATTTT,CASSSYTADTQYF
TRBJ1-1,TRBV7-9,.,.,TGTGCCAGCAGCTTAGTTGGCAGGGGAAACACTGAAGCTTTCTTT,CASSLVGRGNTEAFF
TRBJ2-4,TRBV27,few,TRBD1,TGTGCCAGCAGTTTAACCACAGGGGGCAACATTCAGTACTTC,CASSLTTGGNIQYF
TRBJ1-5,TRBV18,few,.,TGTGCCAGCTCACCACGGGGAGGTAGCAATCAGCCCCAGCATTTT,CASSPRGGSNQPQHF
TRBJ1-5,TRBV6-5,.,.,TGTGCCAGCCGAAGATTCAACTCCCAGCCCCAGCATTTT,CASRRFNSQPQHF
TRBJ1-5,TRBV4-1,.,TRBD1,TGCGCCAGCAGCTTAGTCTGGGGACAGGCTCGAAATCAGCCCCAGCATTTT,CASSLVWGQARNQPQHF
TRBJ2-1,TRBV7-2,once,TRBD2,TGTGCCAGCACCCTGGGGGGACTAGCGGGAGTAGGTGAGCAGTTCTTC,CASTLGGLAGVGEQFF
TRBJ2-3,TRBV4-1,.,TRBD1,TGCGCCAGCAGCCAAGATCGGGGACAGGGGTACACAGATACGCAGTATTTT,CASSQDRGQGYTDTQYF
TRBJ2-1,TRBV9,once,.,TGTGCCAGCAGCGTAGGTACTAGTCTCAATGAGCAGTTCTTC,CASSVGTSLNEQFF
TRBJ1-5,TRBV5-6,few,.,TGTGCCAGCAGCTGGGGGAAGGGGCCCCAGCATTTT,CASSWGKGPQHF
TRBJ1-2,TRBV29-1,.,.,TGCAGCGTTGATTTCCGGGGCCGCCACTATGGCTACACCTTC,CSVDFRGRHYGYTF
TRBJ1-2,TRBV7-9,.,.,TGTGCCAGCAGCACCAGGACAGTGATAGACTATGGCTACACCTTC,CASSTRTVIDYGYTF
TRBJ1-3,TRBV5-1,.,.,TGCGCCAGCAGCTTGGTCGGTGGAAACACCATATATTTT,CASSLVGGNTIYF